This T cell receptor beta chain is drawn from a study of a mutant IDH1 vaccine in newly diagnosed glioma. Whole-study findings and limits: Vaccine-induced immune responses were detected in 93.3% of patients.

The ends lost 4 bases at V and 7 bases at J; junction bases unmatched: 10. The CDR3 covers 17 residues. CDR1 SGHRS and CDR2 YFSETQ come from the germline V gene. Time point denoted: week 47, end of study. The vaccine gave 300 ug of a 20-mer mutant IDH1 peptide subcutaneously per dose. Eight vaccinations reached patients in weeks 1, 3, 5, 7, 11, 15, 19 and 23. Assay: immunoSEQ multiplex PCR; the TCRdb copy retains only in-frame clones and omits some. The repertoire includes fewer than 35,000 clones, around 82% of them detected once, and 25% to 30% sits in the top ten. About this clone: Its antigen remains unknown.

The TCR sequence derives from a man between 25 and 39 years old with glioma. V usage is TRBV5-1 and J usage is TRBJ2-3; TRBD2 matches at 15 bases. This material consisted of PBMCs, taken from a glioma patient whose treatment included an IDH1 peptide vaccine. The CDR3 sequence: CASSPGTSGRFENTQYF. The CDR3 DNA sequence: TGCGCCAGCAGCCCAGGGACTAGCGGGAGGTTTGAGAATACGCAGTATTTT.